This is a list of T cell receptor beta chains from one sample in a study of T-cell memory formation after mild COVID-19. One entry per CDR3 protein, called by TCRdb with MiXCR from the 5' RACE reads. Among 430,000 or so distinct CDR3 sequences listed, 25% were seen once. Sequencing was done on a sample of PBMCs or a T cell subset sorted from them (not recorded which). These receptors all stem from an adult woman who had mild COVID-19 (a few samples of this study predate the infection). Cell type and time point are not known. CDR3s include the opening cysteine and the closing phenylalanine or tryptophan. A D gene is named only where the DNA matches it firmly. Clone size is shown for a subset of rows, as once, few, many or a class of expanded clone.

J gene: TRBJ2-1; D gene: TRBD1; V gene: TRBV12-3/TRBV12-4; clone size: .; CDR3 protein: CASSSIRQGWGYNEQFF; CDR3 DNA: TGTGCCAGCAGTTCGATACGACAGGGTTGGGGGTACAATGAGCAGTTCTTC
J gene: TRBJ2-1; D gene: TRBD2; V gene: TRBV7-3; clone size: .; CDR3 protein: CASSHGTPLAGGYNEQFF; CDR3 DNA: TGTGCCAGCAGCCATGGGACACCACTAGCGGGGGGTTACAATGAGCAGTTCTTC
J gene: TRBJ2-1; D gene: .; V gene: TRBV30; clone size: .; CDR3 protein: CAWSMWGANEQFF; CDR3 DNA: TGTGCCTGGAGTATGTGGGGGGCAAATGAGCAGTTCTTC
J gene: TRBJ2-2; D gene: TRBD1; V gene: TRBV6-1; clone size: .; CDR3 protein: CASRRRDRENTGELFF; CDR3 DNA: TGTGCCAGCAGACGCCGGGACAGGGAGAACACCGGGGAGCTGTTTTTT
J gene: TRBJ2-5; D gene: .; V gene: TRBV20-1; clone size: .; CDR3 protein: CSAPPPGRETQYF; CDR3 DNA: TGCAGTGCTCCCCCGCCAGGGCGAGAGACCCAGTACTTC
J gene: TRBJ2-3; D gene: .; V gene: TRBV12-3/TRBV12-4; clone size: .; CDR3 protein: CASSLVLGRDTQYF; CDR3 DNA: TGTGCCAGCAGTTTAGTGTTGGGCAGAGATACGCAGTATTTT
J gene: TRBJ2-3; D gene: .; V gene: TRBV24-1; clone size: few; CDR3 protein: CATSVGGWPDTQYF; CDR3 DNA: TGTGCCACCAGTGTGGGGGGATGGCCAGATACGCAGTATTTT
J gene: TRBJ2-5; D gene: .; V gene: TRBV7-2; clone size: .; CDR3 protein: CASSLEPTRRETQYF; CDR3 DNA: TGTGCCAGCAGCCTGGAACCGACTAGAAGAGAGACCCAGTACTTC
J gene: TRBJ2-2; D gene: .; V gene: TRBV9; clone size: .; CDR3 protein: CASSSRGNAGELFF; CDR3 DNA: TGTGCCAGCAGCTCCCGCGGTAATGCCGGGGAGCTGTTTTTT
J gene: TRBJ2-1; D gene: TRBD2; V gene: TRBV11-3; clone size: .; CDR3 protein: CASSPRLAGREQFF; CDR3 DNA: TGTGCCAGCAGCCCCCGACTAGCGGGAAGGGAGCAGTTCTTC
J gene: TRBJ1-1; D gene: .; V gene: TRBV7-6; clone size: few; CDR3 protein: CASSLDTGRVTEAFF; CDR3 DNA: TGTGCCAGCAGCTTAGACACTGGGAGGGTCACTGAAGCTTTCTTT
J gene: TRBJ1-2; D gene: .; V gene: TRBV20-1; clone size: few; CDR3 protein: CSARDLQGNNYGYTF; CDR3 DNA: TGCAGTGCTAGAGATCTCCAGGGTAATAACTATGGCTACACCTTC
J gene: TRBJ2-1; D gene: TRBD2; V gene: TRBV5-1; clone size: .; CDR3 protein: CASRALAGGGRYNEQFF; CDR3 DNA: TGCGCCAGCAGGGCACTAGCGGGGGGCGGCAGGTACAATGAGCAGTTCTTC
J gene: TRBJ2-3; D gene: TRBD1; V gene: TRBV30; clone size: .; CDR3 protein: CAWSTQQGYTDTQYF; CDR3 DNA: TGTGCCTGGAGTACCCAACAGGGGTACACAGATACGCAGTATTTT
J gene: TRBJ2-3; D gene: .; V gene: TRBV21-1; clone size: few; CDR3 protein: CASSKVSGPSTDTQYF; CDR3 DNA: TGTGCCAGCAGCAAAGTATCAGGGCCAAGCACAGATACGCAGTATTTT
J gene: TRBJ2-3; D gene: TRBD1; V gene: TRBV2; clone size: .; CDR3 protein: CASSPDRGSTDTQYF; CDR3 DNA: TGTGCCAGCAGTCCAGACAGGGGGAGCACAGATACGCAGTATTTT
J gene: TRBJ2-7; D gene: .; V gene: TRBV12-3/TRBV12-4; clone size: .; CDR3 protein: CASRSGSSYEQYF; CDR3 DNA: TGTGCCAGCAGGTCAGGGAGCTCCTACGAGCAGTACTTC
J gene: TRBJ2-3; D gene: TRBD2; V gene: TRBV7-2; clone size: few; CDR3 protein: CASSLLSGRASDTQYF; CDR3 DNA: TGTGCCAGCAGCTTATTGAGCGGGAGGGCCTCAGATACGCAGTATTTT
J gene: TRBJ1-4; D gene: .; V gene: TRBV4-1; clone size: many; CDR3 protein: CASSQVRNRNEKLFF; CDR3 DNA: TGCGCCAGCAGCCAAGTGAGAAATCGTAATGAAAAACTGTTTTTT
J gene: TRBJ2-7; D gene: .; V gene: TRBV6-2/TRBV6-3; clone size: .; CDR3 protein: CASSHTHEQYF; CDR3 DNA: TGTGCCAGCAGCCATACGCACGAGCAGTACTTC
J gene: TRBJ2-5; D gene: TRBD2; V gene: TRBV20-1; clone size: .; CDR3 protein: CSARSSWRGLQETQYF; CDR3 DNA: TGCAGTGCCCGGAGCTCCTGGCGGGGGTTGCAAGAGACCCAGTACTTC
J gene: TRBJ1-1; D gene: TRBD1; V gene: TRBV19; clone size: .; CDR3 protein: CASRDSEAFF; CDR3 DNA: TGTGCCAGCCGGGACAGCGAAGCTTTCTTT
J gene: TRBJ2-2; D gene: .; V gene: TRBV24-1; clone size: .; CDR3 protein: CATSDLINTGELFF; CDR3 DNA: TGTGCCACCAGTGATCTCATCAACACCGGGGAGCTGTTTTTT
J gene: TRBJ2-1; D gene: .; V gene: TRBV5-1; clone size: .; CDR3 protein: CASSGGRDGNYNEQFF; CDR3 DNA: TGCGCCAGCAGCGGGGGTCGGGACGGGAACTACAATGAGCAGTTCTTC
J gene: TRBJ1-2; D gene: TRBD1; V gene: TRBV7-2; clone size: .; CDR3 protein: CASSLGTGGNYGYTF; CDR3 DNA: TGTGCCAGCAGCTTGGGGACAGGGGGAAACTATGGCTACACCTTC
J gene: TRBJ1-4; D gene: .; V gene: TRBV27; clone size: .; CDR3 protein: CASTKGLFNEKLFF; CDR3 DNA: TGTGCCAGCACCAAGGGGCTCTTTAATGAAAAACTGTTTTTT
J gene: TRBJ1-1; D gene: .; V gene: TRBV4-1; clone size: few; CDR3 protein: CASSHKTVPATNTEAFF; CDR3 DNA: TGCGCCAGCAGCCATAAGACAGTCCCCGCTACGAACACTGAAGCTTTCTTT
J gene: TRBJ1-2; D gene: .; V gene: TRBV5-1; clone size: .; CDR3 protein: CASSWGTGTVNYGYTF; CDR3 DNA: TGCGCCAGCAGCTGGGGGACCGGGACGGTGAACTATGGCTACACCTTC
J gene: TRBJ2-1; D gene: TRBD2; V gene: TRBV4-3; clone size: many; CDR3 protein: CASSQATLAGGRSSYNEQFF; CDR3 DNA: TGCGCCAGCAGCCAAGCCACACTAGCGGGAGGCCGAAGCTCCTACAATGAGCAGTTCTTC
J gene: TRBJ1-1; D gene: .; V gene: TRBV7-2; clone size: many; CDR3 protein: CASSPWVPRTIKGRNTEAFF; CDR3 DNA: TGTGCCAGCAGCCCCTGGGTGCCCCGGACAATAAAAGGGAGAAACACTGAAGCTTTCTTT
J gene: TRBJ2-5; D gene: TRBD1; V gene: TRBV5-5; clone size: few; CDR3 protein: CASSLTPGGQETQYF; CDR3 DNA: TGTGCCAGCAGCTTGACCCCAGGGGGCCAAGAGACCCAGTACTTC
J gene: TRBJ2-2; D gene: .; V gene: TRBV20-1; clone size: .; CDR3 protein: CSARDLRQSTGELFF; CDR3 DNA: TGCAGTGCTAGAGATTTACGGCAGAGCACCGGGGAGCTGTTTTTT
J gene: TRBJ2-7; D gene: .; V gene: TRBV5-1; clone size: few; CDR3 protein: CASSPGTWPYEQYF; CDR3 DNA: TGCGCCAGCAGCCCCGGGACTTGGCCTTACGAGCAGTACTTC
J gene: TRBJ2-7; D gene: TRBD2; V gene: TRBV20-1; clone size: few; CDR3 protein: CSARPLLAGGPYEQYF; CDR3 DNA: TGCAGTGCTAGACCCTTACTAGCGGGGGGTCCCTACGAGCAGTACTTC
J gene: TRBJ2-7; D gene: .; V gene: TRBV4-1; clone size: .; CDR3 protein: CASSPPSGPESSYEQYF; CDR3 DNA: TGCGCCAGCAGCCCCCCCTCGGGACCCGAGAGCTCCTACGAGCAGTACTTC
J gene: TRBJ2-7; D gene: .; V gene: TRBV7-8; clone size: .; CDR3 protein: CASSSGQIHEQYF; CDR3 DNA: TGTGCCAGCAGCTCGGGACAAATCCACGAGCAGTACTTC
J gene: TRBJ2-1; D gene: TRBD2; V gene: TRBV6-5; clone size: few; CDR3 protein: CASSIDNSGTGNEQFF; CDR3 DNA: TGTGCCAGCAGTATCGATAACAGCGGGACGGGGAATGAGCAGTTCTTC
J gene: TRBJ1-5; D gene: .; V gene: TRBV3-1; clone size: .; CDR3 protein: CASSQGGAGPQHF; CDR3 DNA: TGTGCCAGCAGCCAAGGGGGAGCCGGCCCCCAGCATTTT
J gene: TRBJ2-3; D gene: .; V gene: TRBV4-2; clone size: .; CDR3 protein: CASSQNINRYTSTDTQYF; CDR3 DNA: TGTGCCAGCAGCCAAAATATTAACCGTTATACTAGCACAGATACGCAGTATTTT
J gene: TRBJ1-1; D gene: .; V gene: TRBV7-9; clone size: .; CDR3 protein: CASSLAGRGAFF; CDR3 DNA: TGTGCCAGCAGCTTAGCAGGAAGGGGGGCTTTCTTT
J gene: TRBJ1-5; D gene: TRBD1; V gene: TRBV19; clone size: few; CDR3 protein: CASLDRGNQPQHF; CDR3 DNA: TGTGCCAGTCTGGACAGGGGGAATCAGCCCCAGCATTTT
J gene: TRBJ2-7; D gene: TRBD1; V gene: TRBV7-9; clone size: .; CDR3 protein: CASSLKDRGLHEQYF; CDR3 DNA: TGTGCCAGCAGCTTAAAGGACAGGGGTCTCCACGAGCAGTACTTC
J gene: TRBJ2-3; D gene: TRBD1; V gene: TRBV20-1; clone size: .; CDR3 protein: CSARDRKTDTQYF; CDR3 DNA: TGCAGTGCTCGGGACAGAAAAACAGATACGCAGTATTTT
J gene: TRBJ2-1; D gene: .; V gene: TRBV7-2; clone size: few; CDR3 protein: CASSPRLGTQFF; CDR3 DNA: TGTGCCAGCAGCCCCCGACTGGGCACCCAGTTCTTC
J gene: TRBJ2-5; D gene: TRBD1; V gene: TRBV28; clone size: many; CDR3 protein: CASSPPGQGKETQYF; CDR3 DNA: TGTGCCAGCAGTCCCCCGGGACAGGGGAAAGAGACCCAGTACTTC
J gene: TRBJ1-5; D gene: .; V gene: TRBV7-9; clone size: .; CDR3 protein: CASSLGIVGNQPQHF; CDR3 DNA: TGTGCCAGCAGCTTAGGGATAGTAGGCAATCAGCCCCAGCATTTT
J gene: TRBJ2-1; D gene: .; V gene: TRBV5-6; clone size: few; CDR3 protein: CASSWKLVTDEQFF; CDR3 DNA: TGTGCCAGCAGCTGGAAGCTAGTTACCGATGAGCAGTTCTTC
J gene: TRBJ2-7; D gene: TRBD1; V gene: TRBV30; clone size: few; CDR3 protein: CAWSRGTGIYEQYF; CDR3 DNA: TGTGCCTGGAGTAGAGGGACAGGGATCTACGAGCAGTACTTC
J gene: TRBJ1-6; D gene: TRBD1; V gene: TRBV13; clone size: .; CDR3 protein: CASSSSGTGGARSPLHF; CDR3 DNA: TGTGCCAGCAGCTCCTCCGGGACAGGGGGCGCTCGGTCACCCCTCCACTTT
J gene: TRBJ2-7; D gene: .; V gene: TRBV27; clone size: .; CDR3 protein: CASSPYRLSSSYEQYF; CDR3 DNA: TGTGCCAGCAGCCCCTATCGCCTATCAAGCTCCTACGAGCAGTACTTC
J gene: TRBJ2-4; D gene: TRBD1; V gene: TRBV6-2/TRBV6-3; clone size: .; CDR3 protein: CASSTGTGGGNIQYF; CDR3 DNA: TGTGCCAGCAGCACCGGGACAGGGGGCGGAAACATTCAGTACTTC
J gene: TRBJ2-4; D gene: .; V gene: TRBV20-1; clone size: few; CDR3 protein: CSANAIGAKNIQYF; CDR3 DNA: TGCAGTGCCAATGCTATTGGAGCCAAAAACATTCAGTACTTC
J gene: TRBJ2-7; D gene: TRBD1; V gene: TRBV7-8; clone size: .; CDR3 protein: CASSLIGTAHYEQYF; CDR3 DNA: TGTGCCAGCAGCTTAATTGGGACAGCCCACTACGAGCAGTACTTC
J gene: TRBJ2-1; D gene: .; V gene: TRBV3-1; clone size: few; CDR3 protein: CASSQVGGGEQFF; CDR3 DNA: TGTGCCAGCAGCCAAGTAGGGGGGGGTGAGCAGTTCTTC
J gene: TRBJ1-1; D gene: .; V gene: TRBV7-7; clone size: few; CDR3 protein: CASSPMGVTEQAFF; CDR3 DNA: TGTGCCAGCAGCCCAATGGGGGTAACGGAACAAGCTTTCTTT
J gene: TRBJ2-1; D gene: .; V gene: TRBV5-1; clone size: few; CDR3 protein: CASSWAGTKISNSYNEQFF; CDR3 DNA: TGCGCCAGCAGCTGGGCCGGGACCAAGATCTCCAACTCCTACAATGAGCAGTTCTTC
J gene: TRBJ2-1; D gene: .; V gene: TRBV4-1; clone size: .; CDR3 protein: CASSQASYNEQFF; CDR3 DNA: TGCGCCAGCAGCCAAGCCTCATACAATGAGCAGTTCTTC
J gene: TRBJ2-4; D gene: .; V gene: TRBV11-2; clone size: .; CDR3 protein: CASSLAQGRNIQYF; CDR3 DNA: TGTGCCAGCAGCTTAGCACAGGGTCGAAACATTCAGTACTTC